The clone carrying this TCR beta chain was counted a few times. Its antigen is unidentified. The CDR3 covers 16 residues. CDR1 and CDR2 (germline): MDHEN, SYDVKM. V shed 2 bases and J 0 bases; nucleotides not matched to a gene: 4. The data belong to a study of cytomegalovirus exposure and HLA in healthy donors. Study-level findings and limits: Prior analysis indicated that the majority of TCR beta V segments exhibited productivity approximately 90% or approximately 30% of the time. The authors listed 150 to 200 TCR beta chains as cytomegalovirus-associated.

PCR primers comprised 60 Vbeta and 13 Jbeta primers. Assay: immunoSEQ multiplex PCR; the TCRdb copy retains only in-frame clones and omits some. The data hold over 150,000 clones, with about 72% observed a single time. The chain links TRBV28 to TRBJ2-4; TRBD1 agrees at 7 bases. Sequenced: PBMCs. The sequence derives from a man in his fifties or sixties in good health and CMV-seronegative. The chain's CDR3 is CASSLGTDLAKNIQYF. As DNA, the CDR3 is TGTGCCAGCAGTTTAGGGACAGACTTAGCCAAAAACATTCAGTACTTC. The whole variable domain, remainder taken from reference TRBV28 and TRBJ2-4, is DVKVTQSSRYLVKRTGEKVFLECVQDMDHENMFWYRQDPGLGLRLIYFSYDVKMKEKGDIPEGYSVSREKKERFSLILESASTNQTSMYLCASSLGTDLAKNIQYFGAGTRLSVL.